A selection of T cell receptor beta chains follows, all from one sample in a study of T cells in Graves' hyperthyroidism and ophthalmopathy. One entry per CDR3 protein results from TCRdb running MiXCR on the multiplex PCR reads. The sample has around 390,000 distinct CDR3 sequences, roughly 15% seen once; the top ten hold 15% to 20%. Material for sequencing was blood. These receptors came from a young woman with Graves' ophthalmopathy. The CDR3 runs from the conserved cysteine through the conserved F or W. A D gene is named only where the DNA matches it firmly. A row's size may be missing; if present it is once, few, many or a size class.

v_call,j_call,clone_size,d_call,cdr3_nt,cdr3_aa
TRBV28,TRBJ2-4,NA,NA,TGTGCCAGCAGTTTATCACTAGCCAAAAACATTCAGTACTTC,CASSLSLAKNIQYF
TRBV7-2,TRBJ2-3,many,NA,TGTGCCAGCAGCTTAGGGGCCAGGAGCACAGATACGCAGTATTTT,CASSLGARSTDTQYF
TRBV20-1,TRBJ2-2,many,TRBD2,TGCAGTGCTAGAGACGCGGGAGGGGGAGGGTACACCGGGGAGCTGTTTTTT,CSARDAGGGGYTGELFF
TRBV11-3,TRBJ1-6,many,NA,TGTGCCAGCAGCTCCGGCGGGACATATCTCCACTTT,CASSSGGTYLHF
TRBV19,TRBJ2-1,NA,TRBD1,TGTGCCAGTAGGACCGGGACAGGGATGGACAATGAGCAGTTCTTC,CASRTGTGMDNEQFF
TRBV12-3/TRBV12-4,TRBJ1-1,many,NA,TGTGCCAGCAGTTTAATGCCCCCATTGAACACTGAAGCTTTCTTT,CASSLMPPLNTEAFF
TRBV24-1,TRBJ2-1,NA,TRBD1,TGTGCCACCAGTGATTTCGGGACAGGGCTCTACAATGAGCAGTTCTTC,CATSDFGTGLYNEQFF
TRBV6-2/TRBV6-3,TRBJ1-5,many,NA,TGTGCCAGCAGTTGGACAGATCAAGCGGATCAGCCCCAGCATTTT,CASSWTDQADQPQHF
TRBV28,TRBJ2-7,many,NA,TGTGCCAGCAGAAACCAAGGGACCCCCTACGAGCAGTACTTC,CASRNQGTPYEQYF
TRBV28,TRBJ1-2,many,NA,TGTGCCAGCAGCCCCGGGACCGTAACCATCCTTAACTATGGCTACACCTTC,CASSPGTVTILNYGYTF
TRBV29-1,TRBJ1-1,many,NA,TGCAGCGTCGCAGGTCGGTTGAACACTGAAGCTTTCTTT,CSVAGRLNTEAFF
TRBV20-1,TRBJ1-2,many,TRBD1,TGCAGTGCTAGTAAGCCTGTGACAGGGACCGATGGCTACACCTTC,CSASKPVTGTDGYTF
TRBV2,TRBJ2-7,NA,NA,TGTGCCAGCAGTGAAAAGGCCTGGGGCCACGAGCAGTACTTC,CASSEKAWGHEQYF
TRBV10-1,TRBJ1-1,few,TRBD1,TGCGCCAGCAGTTCGGGACAGGGGGCGGCGACTGAAGCTTTCTTT,CASSSGQGAATEAFF
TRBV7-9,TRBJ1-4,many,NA,TGTGCCAGCAGTCTCACTGAGGGGGTTGGGGAAAAACTGTTTTTT,CASSLTEGVGEKLFF
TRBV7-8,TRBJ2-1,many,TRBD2,TGTGCCAGCAGCTTTGGACTAGCGGGGACTTACAATGAGCAGTTCTTC,CASSFGLAGTYNEQFF
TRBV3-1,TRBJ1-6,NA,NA,TGTGCCAGCAGCCAAGACCTGGGCTCGCCCCATTCACCCCTCCACTTT,CASSQDLGSPHSPLHF
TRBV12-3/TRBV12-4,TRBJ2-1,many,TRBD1,TGTGCCAGCAGTCCCGACAGGGTCTCGCAGTTCTTC,CASSPDRVSQFF
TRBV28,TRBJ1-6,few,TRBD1,TGTGCCAGCAGCTCCGGGACAGGGGGTTCACCCCTCCACTTT,CASSSGTGGSPLHF
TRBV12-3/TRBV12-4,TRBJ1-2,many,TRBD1,TGTGCCAGCAGCCCGGGACAGGGAGATGGCTACACCTTC,CASSPGQGDGYTF
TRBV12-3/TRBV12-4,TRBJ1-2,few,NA,TGTGCCAGCAGCCGGGACGGTTTCCACTACACCTTC,CASSRDGFHYTF
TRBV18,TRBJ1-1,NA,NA,TGTGCCAGCTCACGTCCAGGGGCGAGAGGGCAGGGGATTCCAGCTTTCTTT,CASSRPGARGQGIPAFF
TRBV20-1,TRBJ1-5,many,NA,TGCAGTGCCGAAGAGGACAGCAGCAATCAGCCCCAGCATTTT,CSAEEDSSNQPQHF
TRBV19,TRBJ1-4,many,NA,TGTGCCAGTAGTACCGCAGCGCGATCTAATGAAAAACTGTTTTTT,CASSTAARSNEKLFF
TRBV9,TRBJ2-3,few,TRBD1,TGTGCCAGCAGCTCAAGGACAGGGGTGACAGATACGCAGTATTTT,CASSSRTGVTDTQYF
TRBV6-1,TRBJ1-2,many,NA,TGTGCCAGCAGGGACAGCAACTATGGCTACACCTTC,CASRDSNYGYTF
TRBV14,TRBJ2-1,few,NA,TGTGCCAACAGCAAACCAGACCCCGGGGGAACAAACAATGAGCAGTTCTTC,CANSKPDPGGTNNEQFF
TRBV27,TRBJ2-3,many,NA,TGTGCCAGCAGTACCCACGGGGATACGCAGTATTTT,CASSTHGDTQYF
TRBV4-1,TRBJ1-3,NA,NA,TGCGCCAGCAGTCCAAAAGGGGCGGGAAACACCATATATTTT,CASSPKGAGNTIYF
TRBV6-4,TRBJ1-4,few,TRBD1,TGTGCCAGCAATACTCGGACAGGGGATGAAAAACTGTTTTTT,CASNTRTGDEKLFF
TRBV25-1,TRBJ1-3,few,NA,TGTGCCAGCAGTGAACCTGGGGGCGCTGGAAACACCATATATTTT,CASSEPGGAGNTIYF
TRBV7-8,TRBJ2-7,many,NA,TGTGCCAGCAGCTCCGGGGCCTACGAGCAGTACTTC,CASSSGAYEQYF
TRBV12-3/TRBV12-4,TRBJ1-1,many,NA,TGTGCCAGCAGTTACCAGGGGAACACTGAAGCTTTCTTT,CASSYQGNTEAFF
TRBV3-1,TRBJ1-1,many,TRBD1,TGTGCCAGCAGTCCCGCAGGGGGGGGGGCTGAAGCTTTCTTT,CASSPAGGGAEAFF
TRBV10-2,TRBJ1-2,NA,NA,TGCGCCAGCAGTGAGTCAGGGATCTATGGCTACACCTTC,CASSESGIYGYTF
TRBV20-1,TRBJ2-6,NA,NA,TGCAGTGCTAGATCCTCTGGGGCCAACGTCCTGACTTTC,CSARSSGANVLTF
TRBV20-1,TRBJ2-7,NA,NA,TGCAGTGCTGGGGAGGGGGGGCGGTTCTACGAGCAGTACTTC,CSAGEGGRFYEQYF
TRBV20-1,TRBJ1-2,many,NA,TGCAGTGACTATCCTCTTGGGGGCGGGAGGCTCACAACAAATGGCTACACCTTC,CSDYPLGGGRLTTNGYTF
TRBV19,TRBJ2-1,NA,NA,TGTGCCAGTAGGGGGGTAGCGATGCACAATGAGCAGTTCTTC,CASRGVAMHNEQFF
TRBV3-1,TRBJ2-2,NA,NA,TGTGCCAGCAGCCAACCTGGCGGGGGCTCGTTCACCGGGGAGCTGTTTTTT,CASSQPGGGSFTGELFF
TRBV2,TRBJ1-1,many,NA,TGTGCCAGCAGTGAAGTGGTAGGTTGGGGGAGTACTGAAGCTTTCTTT,CASSEVVGWGSTEAFF
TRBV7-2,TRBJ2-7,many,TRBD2,TGTGCCAGCAGCTTCTTAACACTAGCGGGGGGCCGCTCCTACGAGCAGTACTTC,CASSFLTLAGGRSYEQYF
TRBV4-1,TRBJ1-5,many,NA,TGCGCCAGCAGCCAACAACAGGGAGGTGGCAATCAGCCCCAGCATTTT,CASSQQQGGGNQPQHF
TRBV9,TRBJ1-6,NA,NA,TGTGCCAGCAGCGAGGACAGCAATAATTCACCCCTCCACTTT,CASSEDSNNSPLHF